This entry lists 28 T cell receptor beta chains sequenced from one sample in a study of T cell repertoires and Cas9 in healthy adults listed by TCRdb under 2018. The library was generated by the immunoSEQ multiplex PCR assay. The source is immuneACCESS, and TCRdb retained only in-frame sequences with V and J called. Part of the clones is not carried over; for the studies checked, unresolved V genes explain less than half of this, and the remainder is unexplained. The sample yields about 15,000 clones; approximately 88% were counted once. The ten largest clones capture approximately 2.1% of the sample. The sample was Tregs (CD4+, CD25+, CD127-, CD137-, CD154-) from PBMCs; culture status not recorded. The receptors come from a human donor in good health.

This clone was seen only once. The CDR3 DNA sequence: TGTGCCAGCAGCCACACCGGGCGCAGGGGTAAGCAGTACTTC. Its protein is CASSHTGRRGKQYF. The J gene is TRBJ2-7, the V gene TRBV11-2; tentative D call: TRBD1 (6 bases). V lost 5 bases and J 8 bases, leaving 19 bases between the germline ends. The germline CDR1 and CDR2 sequences are SGHAT and FQNNGV. The CDR3 contains 14 residues.

V usage is TRBV28 and J usage is TRBJ2-3, with D uncertain. V shed 6 bases and J shed 7 bases, with 14 bases lying between them. The germline V gene has CDR1 MDHEN and CDR2 SYDVKM. This CDR3 has 13 residues. In DNA, the CDR3 is TGTGCCAGCAGCGTGCCTGGCAGGAATACGCAGTATTTT. Protein: CASSVPGRNTQYF.

This chain links TRBV7-9 with TRBJ1-2; D is unresolved. This CDR3 contains 12 residues. The germline V gene has CDR1 SEHNR and CDR2 FQNEAQ (reference sequence). The germline V and J ends were trimmed by 3 bases and 8 bases, with 10 bases remaining between them. The CDR3 loop reads CASSFGRGGYTF. The CDR3 DNA follows: TGTGCCAGCAGCTTCGGCCGGGGAGGCTACACCTTC.

About this clone: The junction and the germline gene differ at one end; a read error may be behind it. This chain links TRBV4-2 with TRBJ1-2, with D maybe TRBD1 (6 bases). The length of the CDR3 is 16 residues. Germline V lookup: CDR1 LGHNA, CDR2 YNFKEQ. CDR3 in amino acids: CASSQGRHREDYGYTF. Here the CDR3 DNA reads TGTGCCAGCAGTCAAGGTAGGCACAGGGAAGACTATGGCTACACCTTC.

V gene TRBV28 combines with J gene TRBJ1-1; D might be TRBD1 (5 bases). The CDR3 is made up of 15 amino acids. Looked up from germline, CDR1 is MDHEN and CDR2 is SYDVKM. V lost 4 bases and J 5 bases, leaving 17 bases between the germline ends. DNA of the CDR3: TGTGCCAGCAGTTATGGGGGGGTTTTGCAGACTGAAGCTTTCTTT. It specifies CASSYGGVLQTEAFF.

This chain links TRBV7-9 with TRBJ2-5; D assignment may be TRBD1 or TRBD2 (6 bases each). The J call may be faulty, since TRBJ2-7 better matches the DNA end. Germline V gene sequence: CDR1 SEHNR, CDR2 FQNEAQ (reference sequence). The CDR3 has 15 residues. CDR3 nucleotides: TGTGCCAGCAGCTTAATCGGGGGCGCGGGCTACGAGCAGTACTTC. The encoded protein is CASSLIGGAGYEQYF.

V usage is TRBV29-1 and J usage is TRBJ2-7; D possibly corresponds to TRBD1 (5 bases). Germline loops: CDR1 SQVTM, CDR2 ANQGSEA. Trimming left V 6 bases short and J 6 bases short, with 15 bases between. This CDR3 has 12 residues. CDR3 nucleotides: TGCAGCGTGAAGGCCCCAGGGATCGAGCAGTACTTC. Translating it yields CSVKAPGIEQYF.

V gene TRBV11-2 combines with J gene TRBJ2-2, with TRBD1 identical over 8 bases. Per the germline V gene, CDR1 is SGHAT and CDR2 is FQNNGV. J was trimmed by 4 bases and V by 0 bases; bases with no gene match: 10. CDR3 length: 18 amino acids. CDR3 amino acids: CASSLDRTGRGGTGELFF. CDR3 coding DNA: TGTGCCAGCAGCTTAGATAGGACAGGGCGGGGAGGCACCGGGGAGCTGTTTTTT.

The V call is TRBV21-1, the J call TRBJ2-7; the D call of TRBD1 is as the table states it, not checked on the DNA. TRBV21-1 is termed a pseudogene. There are 15 residues in the CDR3. The CDR3 loop reads CASSKKPSTEYEQYF. The CDR3 DNA reads TGTGCCAGCAGCAAAAAACCCTCTACAGAGTACGAGCAGTACTTC.

This chain links TRBV5-1 with TRBJ2-3, with 10 bases fitting TRBD1. There are 15 residues in the CDR3. Unmatched junction bases numbered 12, after V lost 8 bases and J lost 6 bases. In germline, CDR1 is SGHRS, CDR2 YFSETQ. The CDR3 loop is CASTRGQGFSDTQYF. The CDR3 DNA follows: TGCGCCAGTACCCGGGGACAGGGGTTTTCGGATACGCAGTATTTT.

There are a few counts of this clone. The J gene is TRBJ1-4, the V gene TRBV6-6; the D gene is possibly TRBD1 (6 bases). Germline V lookup: CDR1 MNHNY, CDR2 SVGAGI (reference sequence). V lost 4 bases and J lost 8, with 8 bases in between. The CDR3 contains 12 residues. CDR3 in amino acids: CASSFGQEKLFF. CDR3 nucleotides: TGTGCCAGCAGTTTTGGACAGGAAAAACTGTTTTTT.

The V call is TRBV7-9, the J call TRBJ1-2, with TRBD1 matching 11 bases. This CDR3 contains 16 residues. CDR1 is SEHNR, CDR2 FQNEAQ, per germline (reference sequence). With 1 base clipped from V and 4 bases from J, the junction kept 5 bases outside the gene matches. The CDR3: CASSLGTGTGGYGYTF. CDR3 DNA: TGTGCCAGCAGCTTAGGAACCGGGACAGGGGGCTATGGCTACACCTTC.

The chain employs TRBV11-2 and TRBJ1-2; TRBD1 might be the D (6 bases). This CDR3 comprises 13 residues. The germline V gene encodes CDR1 SGHAT and CDR2 FQNNGV. V gave up 5 bases and J gave up 4 bases, with 11 bases separating them. CDR3 in amino acids: CASSQDSIYGYTF. In nucleotides, the CDR3 is TGTGCCAGCAGCCAGGACAGCATCTATGGCTACACCTTC.

The V and J genes are TRBV2 and TRBJ1-2; D gene ambiguous. Germline CDR1 reads SNHLY; CDR2 reads FYNNEI. The CDR3 contains 13 residues. Trimming took 6 bases from V and 2 from J, leaving 10 bases between them. The DNA for the CDR3 is TGTGCCAGCAGAGCTACAGCGAACTATGGCTACACCTTC. Translated, it gives CASRATANYGYTF.

The CDR3 protein is CASSSTRGQKGNYGYTF. For the CDR3, the DNA is TGTGCCAGCAGCTCCACACGCGGACAGAAAGGAAACTATGGCTACACCTTC. The chain is built from TRBV11-2 and TRBJ1-2; D possibly corresponds to TRBD1 (6 bases). The CDR3 has 17 amino acids. V was pared by 4 bases and J by 2 bases, with 20 bases between. Per the germline V gene, CDR1 is SGHAT and CDR2 is FQNNGV. The full variable domain, its missing parts supplied by reference TRBV11-2 and TRBJ1-2, is EAGVAQSPRYKIIEKRQSVAFWCNPISGHATLYWYQQILGQGPKLLIQFQNNGVVDDSQLPKDRFSAERLKGVDSTLKIQPAKLEDSAVYLCASSSTRGQKGNYGYTFGSGTRLTVV.

The rearrangement uses TRBV9 and TRBJ1-3; a weak D match, TRBD1 (6 bases). Germline lookup yields CDR1 SGDLS and CDR2 YYNGEE. The CDR3 spans 16 residues. The ends were cut back, 0 bases at V and 4 bases at J, with 14 bases in the middle. The CDR3: CASSVEPGAPGNTIYF. The DNA for the CDR3 is TGTGCCAGCAGCGTAGAACCGGGGGCGCCGGGAAACACCATATATTTT. The variable domain in full, completed from reference TRBV9 and TRBJ1-3, reads DSGVTQTPKHLITATGQRVTLRCSPRSGDLSVYWYQQSLDQGLQFLIQYYNGEERAKGNILERFSAQQFPDLHSELNLSSLELGDSALYFCASSVEPGAPGNTIYFGEGSWLTVV.

This chain links TRBV28 with TRBJ1-4, with a tentative D call TRBD1 (6 bases). The ends were cut back, 6 bases at V and 1 base at J, with 12 bases in the middle. This CDR3 has 15 amino acids. Germline CDR1 MDHEN, CDR2 SYDVKM. CDR3 in DNA: TGTGCCAGCAGCCCCCTACAGGGAACTAATGAAAAACTGTTTTTT. Its protein product is CASSPLQGTNEKLFF.

V gene TRBV19 combines with J gene TRBJ2-7; 8 bases agree with TRBD1. CDR1 is LNHDA, CDR2 SQIVND, per germline (reference sequence). V was pared by 5 bases and J by 4 bases, with 7 bases of the junction left unmatched. CDR3 size: 14 residues. In DNA, the CDR3 is TGTGCCAGTAGTGGCCGGACAGGGTCTTACGAGCAGTACTTC. Residues: CASSGRTGSYEQYF.

V gene TRBV15 combines with J gene TRBJ1-1; D is unclear. Per germline, CDR1 LNHNV and CDR2 YYDKDF (reference sequence). The CDR3 loop spans 12 amino acids. Trimming cost V 3 bases and J 7 bases, with 9 bases left between them. The CDR3 sequence: CATSRRGIEAFF. CDR3 nucleotide sequence: TGTGCCACCAGCAGGCGAGGGATTGAAGCTTTCTTT.

This clone was observed a single time. The CDR3 nucleotides read TGCGCCAGCAGCCAGGGGAGGGTCAGGGATAACTATGGCTACACCTTC. It specifies CASSQGRVRDNYGYTF. This chain links TRBV4-1 with TRBJ1-2, with a weak D call TRBD1 (5 bases). CDR1 and CDR2 from the germline V gene are MGHRA and YSYEKL. The V gene lost 3 bases and the J gene lost 1 base, with 15 bases spanning the gap. CDR3 length equals 16 residues.

The chain has TRBV19 and TRBJ1-3; 7 bases line up with TRBD1. The V gene end was trimmed by 3 bases and the J gene end by 0 bases; junction bases not matched to a gene: 5. The length of the CDR3 is 16 residues. In germline, CDR1 is LNHDA, CDR2 SQIVND (reference sequence). The CDR3 region has the DNA TGTGCCAGTAGTATTAGTCGGGACAGCTCTGGAAACACCATATATTTT. Encoded protein: CASSISRDSSGNTIYF.

The genes are TRBV2 and TRBJ1-4; D is uncertain. This CDR3 has 14 amino acids. CDR1 is SNHLY and CDR2 is FYNNEI in the germline V gene. Between the trimmed V and J ends, which lost 3 bases and 7 bases, there was a span of 12 bases. The CDR3 protein is CASSEVGSVEKLFF. The CDR3 nucleotides read TGTGCCAGCAGTGAGGTCGGCAGCGTTGAAAAACTGTTTTTT. The full variable domain, completed using reference TRBV2 and TRBJ1-4, is EPEVTQTPSHQVTQMGQEVILRCVPISNHLYFYWYRQILGQKVEFLVSFYNNEISEKSEIFDDQFSVERPDGSNFTLKIRSTKLEDSAMYFCASSEVGSVEKLFFGSGTQLSVL.

The gene calls are TRBV19 and TRBJ2-5, with a possible D match to TRBD2 (6 bases). The CDR3 has 12 amino acids. V was trimmed by 3 bases and J by 5 bases, leaving 7 bases between them. Germline CDR1 LNHDA, CDR2 SQIVND (reference sequence). CDR3 in amino acids: CASSIRGETQYF. CDR3 in DNA: TGTGCCAGTAGTATCCGGGGGGAGACCCAGTACTTC.

In this sample, this clone turned up a few times. The rearrangement links TRBV7-9 to TRBJ1-4; D might be TRBD1 (6 bases). Trimming took off 2 bases at V and 5 bases at J, with 12 bases between the two ends. The CDR3 spans 15 residues. Germline V lookup: CDR1 SEHNR, CDR2 FQNEAQ (reference sequence). The CDR3, as DNA: TGTGCCAGCAGCTTACTGCAGGGGCTAAATGAAAAACTGTTTTTT. It codes for CASSLLQGLNEKLFF.

J is TRBJ2-1 and V is TRBV30, with 8 bases aligning to TRBD2. The V and J ends lost 2 bases and 10 bases, in that order; junction bases with no gene match: 25. The CDR3 spans 19 residues. CDR1 is GTSNPN and CDR2 is SVGIG in the germline V gene (reference sequence). The DNA for the CDR3 is TGTGCCTGGAGTCCCCCATTGCATAAGCGGGGGCCTGGAGTAGGAGAGCAGTTCTTC. As protein: CAWSPPLHKRGPGVGEQFF.

The rearrangement joins TRBV2 to TRBJ1-1; the D gene is possibly TRBD1 (5 bases). V was shortened by 4 bases and J by 1 base, with 13 bases between the two germline ends. CDR1 is SNHLY, CDR2 FYNNEI, per germline. The CDR3 consists of 15 residues. CDR3 region: CASSAQQVTNTEAFF. The CDR3 nucleotides read TGTGCCAGCAGTGCTCAACAGGTAACGAACACTGAAGCTTTCTTT.

V usage is TRBV5-5 and J usage is TRBJ2-3; 8 bases fit TRBD1. The CDR3 has 16 residues. Trimming at V came to 3 bases and at J to 5 bases, leaving 11 bases not matched to a gene. The germline CDR1 and CDR2 sequences are SGHKS and YYEKEE (reference sequence). The CDR3 is CASSSDGQGGVDTQYF. As DNA, the CDR3 is TGTGCCAGCAGCTCCGATGGACAGGGCGGGGTAGATACGCAGTATTTT.

This clone was detected once. The rearrangement links TRBV6-1 to TRBJ2-7; D not certain. The V end was cut by 2 bases, the J end by 3 bases, with 17 bases between. This CDR3 contains 16 residues. CDR1 and CDR2 from the germline V gene are MNHNS and SASEGT. CDR3: CASSESVGLEGYEQYF. The CDR3 DNA reads as TGTGCCAGCAGTGAATCTGTTGGGTTGGAAGGCTACGAGCAGTACTTC.